A single T cell receptor delta chain is shown here with its context. Based on its abundance in the sample, this clone is medium-sized (0.01 to 0.1%). The antigen it binds to is not known. Within one base of it there is no much larger clone, and no base qualities were kept. Other DNA sequences in the same sample also yield this CDR3. TCRdb lists the instrument as Illumina MiSeq. TCRdb called clones afresh from the public reads with CATT; identical DNA rows were later merged. This sample lists some 5,700 delta-chain clones; 2.6% were detected once. Roughly a sixth of the sample is taken by the ten largest. The data were obtained in a study of gamma-delta chains in newborns, infants, children (dated by TCRdb to between 2019 and 2020). Background on the whole study: According to the study title, microbial exposure causes polyclonal expansion of innate gammadelta T cells right after birth. The study examined the way microbial exposure affected innate gammadelta T cell populations in human newborns right after birth.

Sequences GEAIGNYY (CDR1) and EKD (CDR2) are obtained from the germline V gene. Here V drops 3 bases and J drops 1 base, and the junction holds 5 bases not matched to any gene. The CDR3 holds 16 amino acids from the cysteine to the phenylalanine. Only CDR3 DNA remains: 48 bases, in frame from the first base. This TCR came from a child who was a newborn, infant or young child, either healthy, febrile or measles-vaccinated (not recorded which). Recombination linked TRDV2 to TRDJ2; 9 bases in between match TRDD3. Source material: blood. The CDR3 is CACDPLLGDLTAQLFF. The sequenced DNA is TGTGCCTGTGACCCCTTACTGGGGGATTTGACAGCACAACTCTTCTTT.